The clone carrying this TCR beta chain was observed many times. Its antigen is as yet unknown. The data were taken from a study of T-cell memory formation after mild COVID-19. Points from the study as a whole: Clones shrinking from day 15 to 85 showed even CD4/CD8 mixes; later expanders tilted CD4+.

Each CDR3 protein gets one entry after TCRdb re-called the 5' RACE reads with MiXCR. The sample contains fewer than 140,000 distinct CDR3 sequences, about an eighth of which appear only once. This CDR3 region has 14 residues. Deletions cut 2 bases from V and 4 bases from J, with 12 bases between. Per germline, CDR1 SGHVS and CDR2 FQNEAQ. The chain employs TRBV7-8 and TRBJ2-7, with D uncertain. The receptor was derived from an adult woman who had mild COVID-19 (a few samples of this study predate the infection). Cell type and time point are not known. What was sequenced was PBMCs or a T cell subset sorted from them (not recorded which). CDR3 loop: CASSLFAGMYEQYF. The CDR3 DNA reads as TGTGCCAGCAGCTTATTCGCTGGGATGTACGAGCAGTACTTC. The full variable domain, completed using reference TRBV7-8 and TRBJ2-7, is GAGVSQSPRYKVAKRGQDVALRCDPISGHVSLFWYQQALGQGPEFLTYFQNEAQLDKSGLPSDRFFAERPEGSVSTLKIQRTQQEDSAVYLCASSLFAGMYEQYFGPGTRLTVT.